This record covers a single T cell receptor beta chain. This sample was taken from a study of blood T cell repertoires in COVID-19. Study information: Whether acute or convalescent, the COVID-19 samples came from the United States, Italy and Spain. Sources were T cells, B-cell-depleted T cells, or PBMCs; the material itself was cDNA or gDNA.

The CDR3 is made up of 14 amino acids. Losses at the gene ends were 3 bases for V and 7 bases for J; bases not matched to a gene: 10. Germline CDR1 is DFQATT and CDR2 is SNEGSKA (reference sequence). Methods used by the authors: Estimation of nucleated cell counts was performed using reference gene primer amplification. Repertoires were generated with immunoSEQ multiplex PCR, while TCRdb's copy carries only in-frame clones and drops some. V and J calls and clone size are copied from that table; D and trimming were computed from the DNA. The sample includes approximately 130,000 clones, 81% of them seen just once.

Source material: peripheral blood. The sequence came from a woman aged 60-75 years with active or convalescent COVID-19. The V and J genes are TRBV20-1 and TRBJ2-7, with 9 bases lining up with TRBD2. CDR3 amino acids: CSASGLAGLWEQYF. CDR3 sequence (DNA): TGCAGTGCTAGTGGGCTAGCGGGATTGTGGGAGCAGTACTTC.